A selection of T cell receptor beta chains follows, all from one sample in a study of T cell responses to AZD1222 COVID-19 vaccine. Sequencing used immunoSEQ multiplex PCR; TCRdb keeps in-frame clones, though not all of them. The sample consists of around 150,000 clones, 90% to 95% of them appearing once. Specimen: peripheral blood, collected on day 0 of AZD1222 vaccination. These receptors all stem from an adult in good health. The CDR3 runs from the conserved cysteine through the conserved F or W. A D gene is named only where the DNA matches it firmly. The size of a clone is reported for some rows only, either as once, few or many, or as a class for expanded clones.

CDR3 DNA	CDR3 protein	clone size	D gene	J gene	V gene
TGTGCCGGACGGGACAGGGAAGGCGGGGAGCTGTTTTTT	CAGRDREGGELFF	-	TRBD1	TRBJ2-2	TRBV10-3
TGCAGCCACTTACCAGACCCGAACCCCAATGAGCAGTTCTTC	CSHLPDPNPNEQFF	-	-	TRBJ2-1	TRBV29-1
TGTGCCAGCAGCTCCCGGGATCCCCGAACCGGGGAGCTGTTTTTT	CASSSRDPRTGELFF	-	-	TRBJ2-2	TRBV7-2
TGTGCCAGCAGCTTGGGAGCGGGGGAAGAGACCCAGTACTTC	CASSLGAGEETQYF	-	TRBD2	TRBJ2-5	TRBV7-2
TGTGCCAGCAGCTTCCGGACAGAAGCCTATGGCTACACCTTC	CASSFRTEAYGYTF	-	-	TRBJ1-2	TRBV7-2
TGTGCCAGCAGAGAGGAAGGGGCAGGGAAGGACTACGAGAAGTACTTC	CASREEGAGKDYEKYF	-	-	TRBJ2-7	TRBV28
TGTGCCAGCACTTGGGGCAGGGAGAAAGACGAGCAGTACTTC	CASTWGREKDEQYF	-	-	TRBJ2-7	TRBV6-6
TGTGCCAGCAGTGAGGCGGGAGCAACAGATACGCAGTATTTT	CASSEAGATDTQYF	-	TRBD2	TRBJ2-3	TRBV6-4
TGTGCCAGCAGCTTGGTACGGCAGGCCAGCTCTGGCTACACCTTC	CASSLVRQASSGYTF	-	-	TRBJ1-2	TRBV5-4
TGTGCCAGTAGTATAGCCGAGACAGGGCCGAACACTGAAGCTTTCTTT	CASSIAETGPNTEAFF	medium-sized	TRBD1	TRBJ1-1	TRBV19
TGTGCCAGCAGCGAATCGAGTCCCCCAGATACGCAGTATTTT	CASSESSPPDTQYF	-	-	TRBJ2-3	TRBV11-1
TGTGCCAGCAGCTTTCCTAGCGGGGACTCCTACAATGAGCAGTTCTTC	CASSFPSGDSYNEQFF	-	TRBD2	TRBJ2-1	TRBV5-4
TGTGCCAGTAGTATAACGGTAGTGGGCAATGAGCAGTTCTTC	CASSITVVGNEQFF	-	-	TRBJ2-1	TRBV19
TGTGCCACAGGAGAGCTTGAAAAACTGTTTTTT	CATGELEKLFF	-	-	TRBJ1-4	TRBV10-3
TGTGCCAGCGGTGGGGGTTTGAGGAACACTGAAGCTTTCTTT	CASGGGLRNTEAFF	few	-	TRBJ1-1	TRBV28
TGTGCCAGCAGTTTAACCTCGTCCGGGGAGCTGTTTTTT	CASSLTSSGELFF	-	-	TRBJ2-2	TRBV12-3/TRBV12-4
TGTGCCAGCAGTTATGAACCGGGACTCCGTTGGTATGAGCAGTTCTTC	CASSYEPGLRWYEQFF	-	-	TRBJ2-1	TRBV6-6
TGTGCCAGCAGCTTAGGGGGGGACAGGAACTATGGCTACACCTTC	CASSLGGDRNYGYTF	-	TRBD1	TRBJ1-2	TRBV7-2
TGCGCCAGCAGGCCAATCGGGACTAGGGCTTACAATGAGCAGTTCTTC	CASRPIGTRAYNEQFF	few	TRBD2	TRBJ2-1	TRBV4-1
TGTGCCAGCAGTGAGTCGGGACTAGCTCCCCGCAGCGGGGAGCTGTTTTTT	CASSESGLAPRSGELFF	-	TRBD2	TRBJ2-2	TRBV25-1
TGTGCCAGCAGCTTGACGGCGGGGACTAATGAAAAACTGTTTTTT	CASSLTAGTNEKLFF	-	-	TRBJ1-4	TRBV5-4
TGTGCCAGCAGCTTAGGCGCCCCCCTCGGCTATGGCTACACCTTC	CASSLGAPLGYGYTF	-	-	TRBJ1-2	TRBV7-9
TGTGCCAGCAGTGTTAACAGGGTTTGGACGGCTTTCTTT	CASSVNRVWTAFF	-	-	TRBJ1-1	TRBV27
TGTGCCAGCAGTGGGGGAGACAGGCGGGCTGAAGCTTTCTTT	CASSGGDRRAEAFF	-	-	TRBJ1-1	TRBV28
TGTGCCAGCAGTTACATGAGGGGCGAAGCTTTCTTT	CASSYMRGEAFF	-	-	TRBJ1-1	TRBV6-5
TGTGCCTGGAATAGCGGGGGCACAGATACGCAGTATTTT	CAWNSGGTDTQYF	-	TRBD2	TRBJ2-3	TRBV30
TGTGCCAGCAGCGTTGGGTCAGGGGACTATGGCTACACCTTC	CASSVGSGDYGYTF	-	-	TRBJ1-2	TRBV9
TGTGCCAGCTCACCAGTCCAGGGGGCTATGAACACTGAAGCTTTCTTT	CASSPVQGAMNTEAFF	-	TRBD1	TRBJ1-1	TRBV18
TGTGCCAGCAGTGAAGGGACAGGGGCCCCCAAAAACATTCAGTACTTC	CASSEGTGAPKNIQYF	-	TRBD1	TRBJ2-4	TRBV2
TGCGCCAGCAGTGCAACTAGTAATGCCTCTTGCATTCAGTACTTC	CASSATSNASCIQYF	-	-	TRBJ2-4	TRBV10-1
TGTGCCAGTAGTCCCCAGGACACTGAAGCTTTCTTT	CASSPQDTEAFF	-	-	TRBJ1-1	TRBV19
TGTGCCAGAAGTCTCTTCCTGTCCCCCTACAATGAGCAGTTCTTC	CARSLFLSPYNEQFF	-	-	TRBJ2-1	TRBV7-5
TGTGCCAGTACGCTAAGGGACAGGCGGAACACTGAAGCTTTCTTT	CASTLRDRRNTEAFF	-	TRBD1	TRBJ1-1	TRBV19
TGTGCCAGCAGCCAAAGGGCGGGGATCTATAATTCACCCCTCCACTTT	CASSQRAGIYNSPLHF	-	-	TRBJ1-6	TRBV3-1/TRBV3-2
TGTGCCAGCAGCTTATTAGCGGGGGGCCAAGAGACCCAGTACTTC	CASSLLAGGQETQYF	-	TRBD2	TRBJ2-5	TRBV7-3
TGTGCCAGCAGCTCTTTTGGACGCCGCGGAGGGGAGCTGTTTTTT	CASSSFGRRGGELFF	few	-	TRBJ2-2	TRBV5-4
TGTGCCACCAGCAGAGGGACAGGGGGGACCTACGAGCAGTACTTC	CATSRGTGGTYEQYF	-	TRBD1	TRBJ2-7	TRBV15
TGTGCCAGCAGTTGGAGCGGGAGGGGAGATACGCAGTATTTT	CASSWSGRGDTQYF	-	TRBD2	TRBJ2-3	TRBV6-5
TGCGCCAGCAGCCCCGGGACAGCGAGTTATGGCTACACCTTC	CASSPGTASYGYTF	-	TRBD1	TRBJ1-2	TRBV4-3
TGTGCCAGCAGTGAATCAGGGGCCCGCTTTGGCACTGAAGCTTTCTTT	CASSESGARFGTEAFF	-	-	TRBJ1-1	TRBV6-1
TGCGCCAGCAGCCAAGGCCCGGCAGGCAAAACCGACTACACCTTC	CASSQGPAGKTDYTF	-	-	TRBJ1-2	TRBV4-3
TGTGCCACCAGTGAAAGGGACAGGGTGGGAGCAGATACGCAGTATTTT	CATSERDRVGADTQYF	-	TRBD1	TRBJ2-3	TRBV24-1